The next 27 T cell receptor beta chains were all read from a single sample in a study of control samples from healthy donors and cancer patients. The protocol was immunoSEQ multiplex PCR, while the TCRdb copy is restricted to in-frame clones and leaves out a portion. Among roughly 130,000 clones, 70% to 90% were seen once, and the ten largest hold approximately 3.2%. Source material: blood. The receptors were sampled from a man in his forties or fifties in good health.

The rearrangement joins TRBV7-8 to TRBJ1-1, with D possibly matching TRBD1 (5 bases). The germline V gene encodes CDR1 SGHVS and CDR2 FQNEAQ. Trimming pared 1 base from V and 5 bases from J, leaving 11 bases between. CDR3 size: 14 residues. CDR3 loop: CASSLVNQGTEAFF. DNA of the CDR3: TGTGCCAGCAGCTTAGTAAACCAGGGTACTGAAGCTTTCTTT.

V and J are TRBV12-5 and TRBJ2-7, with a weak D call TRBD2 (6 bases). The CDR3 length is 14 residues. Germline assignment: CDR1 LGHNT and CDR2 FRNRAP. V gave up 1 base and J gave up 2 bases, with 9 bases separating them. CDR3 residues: CASGLGTNTYEQYF. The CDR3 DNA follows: TGTGCTAGTGGTTTGGGGACTAACACCTACGAGCAGTACTTC.

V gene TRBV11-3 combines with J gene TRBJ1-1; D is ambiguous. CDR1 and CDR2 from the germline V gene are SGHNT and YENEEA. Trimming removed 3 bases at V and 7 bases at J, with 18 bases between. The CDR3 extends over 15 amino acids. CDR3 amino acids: CASSLRSSTTGEAFF. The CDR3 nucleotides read TGTGCCAGCAGCTTGAGATCGTCGACGACGGGTGAAGCTTTCTTT.

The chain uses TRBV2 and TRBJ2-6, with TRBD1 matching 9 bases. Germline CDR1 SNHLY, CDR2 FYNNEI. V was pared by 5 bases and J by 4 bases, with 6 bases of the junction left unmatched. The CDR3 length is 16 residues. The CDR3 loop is CASSRDRVRGANVLTF. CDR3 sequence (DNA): TGTGCCAGCAGTCGGGACAGGGTAAGAGGGGCCAACGTCCTGACTTTC.

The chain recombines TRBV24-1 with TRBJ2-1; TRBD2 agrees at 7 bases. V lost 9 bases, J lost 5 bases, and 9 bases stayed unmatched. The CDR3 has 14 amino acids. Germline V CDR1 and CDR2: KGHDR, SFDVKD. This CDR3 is CATGKRGPNNEQFF. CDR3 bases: TGTGCCACCGGAAAGCGGGGTCCTAACAATGAGCAGTTCTTC.

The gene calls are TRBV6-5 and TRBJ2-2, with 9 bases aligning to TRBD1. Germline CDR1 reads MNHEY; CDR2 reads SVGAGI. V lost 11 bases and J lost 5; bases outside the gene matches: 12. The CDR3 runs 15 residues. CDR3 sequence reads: CAGYGTGWGTGELFF. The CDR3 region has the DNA TGTGCCGGCTACGGGACAGGGTGGGGTACCGGGGAGCTGTTTTTT.

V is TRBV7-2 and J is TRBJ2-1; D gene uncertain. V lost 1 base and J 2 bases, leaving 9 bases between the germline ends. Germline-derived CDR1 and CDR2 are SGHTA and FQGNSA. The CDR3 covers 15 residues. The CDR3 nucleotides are TGTGCCAGCAGCTTAGGTTCTAGTGCCTACAATGAGCAGTTCTTC. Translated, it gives CASSLGSSAYNEQFF.

Here the CDR3 reads CATSDSRGFDYGYTF. In nucleotides, the CDR3 is TGTGCCACCAGTGATTCGCGGGGGTTCGACTATGGCTACACCTTC. The chain combines TRBV24-1 with TRBJ1-2; tentatively, D is TRBD1 (5 bases). The CDR3 is 15 residues long. Germline assignment: CDR1 KGHDR and CDR2 SFDVKD. Trimming took off 2 bases at V and 3 bases at J, with 12 bases between the two ends.

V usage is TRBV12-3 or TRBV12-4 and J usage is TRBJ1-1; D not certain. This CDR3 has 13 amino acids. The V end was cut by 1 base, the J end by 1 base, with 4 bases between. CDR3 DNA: TGTGCCAGCAGTTTAGGTTGGAACACTGAAGCTTTCTTT. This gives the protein CASSLGWNTEAFF.

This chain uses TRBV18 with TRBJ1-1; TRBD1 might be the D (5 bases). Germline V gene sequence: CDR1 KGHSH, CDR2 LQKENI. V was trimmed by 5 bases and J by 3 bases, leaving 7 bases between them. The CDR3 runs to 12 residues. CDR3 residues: CASSTGHTEAFF. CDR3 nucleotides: TGTGCCAGCTCAACGGGGCACACTGAAGCTTTCTTT.

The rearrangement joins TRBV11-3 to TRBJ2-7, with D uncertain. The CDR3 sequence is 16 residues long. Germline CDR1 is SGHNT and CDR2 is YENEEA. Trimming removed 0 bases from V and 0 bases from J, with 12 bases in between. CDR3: CASSLERSGSSYEQYF. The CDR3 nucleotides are TGTGCCAGCAGCTTAGAGCGCTCGGGCAGCTCCTACGAGCAGTACTTC.

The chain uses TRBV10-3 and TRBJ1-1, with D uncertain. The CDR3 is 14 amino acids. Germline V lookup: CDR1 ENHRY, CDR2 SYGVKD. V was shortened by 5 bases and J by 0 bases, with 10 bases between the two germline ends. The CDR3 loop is CAISKDTLNTEAFF. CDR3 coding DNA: TGTGCCATCAGTAAAGATACACTGAACACTGAAGCTTTCTTT.

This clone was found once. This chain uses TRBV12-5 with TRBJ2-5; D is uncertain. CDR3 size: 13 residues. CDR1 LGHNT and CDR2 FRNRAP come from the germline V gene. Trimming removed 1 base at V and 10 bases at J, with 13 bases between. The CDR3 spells CASGLDGVGFQYF. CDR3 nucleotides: TGTGCTAGTGGTTTGGACGGAGTAGGGTTCCAGTACTTC.

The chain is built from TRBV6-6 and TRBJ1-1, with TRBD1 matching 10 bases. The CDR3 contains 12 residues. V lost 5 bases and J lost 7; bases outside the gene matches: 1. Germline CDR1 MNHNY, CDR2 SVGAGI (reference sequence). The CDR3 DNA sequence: TGTGCCAGCAGTGGACAGGGGGGTGAAGCTTTCTTT. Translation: CASSGQGGEAFF.

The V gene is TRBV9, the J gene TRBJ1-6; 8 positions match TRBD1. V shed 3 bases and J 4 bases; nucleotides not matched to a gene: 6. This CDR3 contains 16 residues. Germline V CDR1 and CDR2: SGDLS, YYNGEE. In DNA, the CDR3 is TGTGCCAGCAGCGGAATCCGACAGGGGTATAATTCACCCCTCCACTTT. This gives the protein CASSGIRQGYNSPLHF.

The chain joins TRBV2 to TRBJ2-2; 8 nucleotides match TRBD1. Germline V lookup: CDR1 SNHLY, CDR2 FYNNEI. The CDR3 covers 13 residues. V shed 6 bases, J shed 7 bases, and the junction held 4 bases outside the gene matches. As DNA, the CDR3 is TGTGCCAGCAGGGGACAGGCGCTCGGGGAGCTGTTTTTT. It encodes CASRGQALGELFF.

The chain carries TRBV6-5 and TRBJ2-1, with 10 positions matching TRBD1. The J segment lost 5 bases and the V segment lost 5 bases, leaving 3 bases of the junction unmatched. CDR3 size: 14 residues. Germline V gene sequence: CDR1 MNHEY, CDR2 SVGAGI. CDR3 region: CASSPGTGDNEQFF. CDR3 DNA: TGTGCCAGCAGTCCCGGGACAGGGGACAATGAGCAGTTCTTC.

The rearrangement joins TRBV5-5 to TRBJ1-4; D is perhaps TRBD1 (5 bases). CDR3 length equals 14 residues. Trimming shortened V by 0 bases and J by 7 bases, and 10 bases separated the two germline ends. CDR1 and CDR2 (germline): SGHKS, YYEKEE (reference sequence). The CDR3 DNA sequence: TGTGCCAGCAGCTTGGACCCAGGGTTTGAAAAACTGTTTTTT. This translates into CASSLDPGFEKLFF.

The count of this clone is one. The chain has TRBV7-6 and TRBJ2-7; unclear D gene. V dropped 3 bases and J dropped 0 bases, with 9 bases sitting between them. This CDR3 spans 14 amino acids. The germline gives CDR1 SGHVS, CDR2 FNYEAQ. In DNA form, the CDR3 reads TGTGCCAGCAGCTTGTCCCAGCACTCCTACGAGCAGTACTTC. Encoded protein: CASSLSQHSYEQYF.

CDR3 region: CASRSSGGAIQYF. The CDR3 DNA follows: TGTGCCAGCAGGTCTAGCGGGGGGGCTATTCAGTACTTC. This sequence joins TRBV27 and TRBJ2-4; 12 bases fit TRBD2. The CDR3 totals 13 residues. Trimming at V came to 6 bases and at J to 10 bases, leaving 4 bases not matched to a gene. CDR1 is MNHEY and CDR2 is SMNVEV in the germline V gene (reference sequence).

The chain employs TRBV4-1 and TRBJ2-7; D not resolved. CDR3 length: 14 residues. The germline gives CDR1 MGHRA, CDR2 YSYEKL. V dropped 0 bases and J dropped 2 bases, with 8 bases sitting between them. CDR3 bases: TGCGCCAGCAGCCAAGACAGCCTTGCCTACGAGCAGTACTTC. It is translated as CASSQDSLAYEQYF.

CDR3: CASSQDGVGRSNQPQHF. The CDR3 nucleotides read TGCGCCAGCAGCCAAGATGGGGTAGGGCGTAGCAATCAGCCCCAGCATTTT. The genes are TRBV4-1 and TRBJ1-5; D gene uncertain. The CDR3 has 17 amino acids. Trimming took off 0 bases at V and 0 bases at J, with 12 bases between the two ends. Germline loops: CDR1 MGHRA, CDR2 YSYEKL.

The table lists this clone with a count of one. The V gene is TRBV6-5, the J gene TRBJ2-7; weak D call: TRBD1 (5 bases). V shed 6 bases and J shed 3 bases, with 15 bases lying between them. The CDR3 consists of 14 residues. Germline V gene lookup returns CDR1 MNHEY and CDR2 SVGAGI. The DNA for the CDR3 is TGTGCCAGCAGGCCCCCAGGGTCCTACTACGAGCAGTACTTC. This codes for CASRPPGSYYEQYF.

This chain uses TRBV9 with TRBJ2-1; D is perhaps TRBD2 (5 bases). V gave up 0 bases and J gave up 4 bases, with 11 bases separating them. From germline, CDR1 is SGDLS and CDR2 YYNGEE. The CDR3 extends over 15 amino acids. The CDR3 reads CASSVESGGYNEQFF. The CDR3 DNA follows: TGTGCCAGCAGCGTAGAGTCAGGCGGGTACAATGAGCAGTTCTTC.

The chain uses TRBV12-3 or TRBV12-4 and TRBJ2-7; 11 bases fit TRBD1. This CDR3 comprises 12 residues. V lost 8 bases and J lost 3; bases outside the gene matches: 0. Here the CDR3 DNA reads TGTGCCAGCGGGACAGGGGGCTACGAGCAGTACTTC. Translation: CASGTGGYEQYF.

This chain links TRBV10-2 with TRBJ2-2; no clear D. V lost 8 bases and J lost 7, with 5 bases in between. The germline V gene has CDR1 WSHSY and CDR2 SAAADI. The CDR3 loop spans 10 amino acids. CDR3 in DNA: TGCGCCAGCTCGGACGGGGAGCTGTTTTTT. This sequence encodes CASSDGELFF.

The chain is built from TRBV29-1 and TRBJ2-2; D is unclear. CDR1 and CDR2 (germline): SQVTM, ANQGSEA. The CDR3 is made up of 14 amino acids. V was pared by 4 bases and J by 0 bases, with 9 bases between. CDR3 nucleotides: TGCAGCGTTGCTATCCTTACGAACACCGGGGAGCTGTTTTTT. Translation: CSVAILTNTGELFF.